This T cell receptor (beta chain) stems from a study of T cell responses to AZD1222 COVID-19 vaccine. Across the whole study: Second doses at about 4 or about 12 weeks were pooled. General study results and limits: Reportedly, nearly half of unique spike TCRs recognized epitopes outside B.1.351/B.1.1.7 mutations. Females outnumbered males among donors, who were mostly white British; clonal diversity was possibly underestimated. Spike-specific TCR repertoires showed rising breadth and depth after two AZD1222 doses.

Comments on this clone: The target antigen is unknown.

Germline V CDR1 and CDR2: LNHDA, SQIVND (reference sequence). Trimming removed 3 bases from V and 1 base from J, with 9 bases in between. The CDR3 consists of 14 residues. This table comes from immunoSEQ multiplex PCR, and its TCRdb copy is limited to in-frame clones, with some not included. The data contain tens of thousands of clones, 80% to 85% of them singletons. The gene calls are TRBV19 and TRBJ1-1, with a possible D match to TRBD1 (6 bases). The clonotype was recovered from an adult in good health. The specimen was peripheral blood, collected on day 0 of AZD1222 vaccination. The CDR3 DNA is TGTGCCAGTAGTATTGGGGGACAGAACACTGAAGCTTTCTTT. This translates into CASSIGGQNTEAFF.